This record covers a single T cell receptor beta chain. Its antigen is as yet unknown. The sample originates from a study of T cell responses to AZD1222 COVID-19 vaccine. The ends lost 0 bases at V and 8 bases at J; junction bases unmatched: 4. Per the germline V gene, CDR1 is SGHRS and CDR2 is YFSETQ. This CDR3 has 13 amino acids. Generated by immunoSEQ multiplex PCR, the TCRdb table keeps only in-frame clones and is missing some. This table has 100,000 to 150,000 clones, 88% appearing once. General study findings and limits: Following two doses of AZD1222, Spike-specific TCR breadth and depth rose.

The sequence came from an adult in good health. The specimen comprised peripheral blood, sampled on day 0 of AZD1222 vaccination. The chain has TRBV5-1 and TRBJ1-2; 7 nucleotides agree with TRBD1. The CDR3, as DNA: TGCGCCAGCAGCTTGGAGGGGGCGGTAGGCTACACCTTC. Encoded protein: CASSLEGAVGYTF.